Shown below are 31 T cell receptor beta chains from a single sample sequenced in a study of Graves' ophthalmopathy and Graves' hyperthyroidism. TCR beta CDR3 regions were amplified from RNA transcripts. Investigators did first-round RT-PCR with HTBI primers, then second-round multiplex PCR. From the multiplex PCR reads, TCRdb called clonotypes with MiXCR, one entry per CDR3 protein. The profile shows 200,000 to 250,000 distinct CDR3 sequences, about 47% of them singletons. Sequencing input: peripheral blood. The receptors derive from an adult man with Graves' ophthalmopathy.

This rearrangement joins TRBV7-2 to TRBJ1-6, with 7 bases that match TRBD1. CDR3 size: 16 residues. The germline V gene encodes CDR1 SGHTA and CDR2 FQGNSA. J lost 2 bases, V lost 5 bases, and 6 bases had no gene match. CDR3 in DNA: TGTGCCAGCAGCAAACCAGGGGGTGCCTATAATTCACCCCTCCACTTT. Protein product: CASSKPGGAYNSPLHF.

The chain joins TRBV12-3 or TRBV12-4 to TRBJ2-6; maybe TRBD1 (6 bases). V lost 6 bases and J lost 1, with 13 bases in between. The CDR3 length is 16 residues. CDR3 amino acids: CASSLQGGSGANVLTF. CDR3 DNA: TGTGCCAGCAGCCTTCAAGGGGGATCTGGGGCCAACGTCCTGACTTTC.

V and J are TRBV24-1 and TRBJ1-2; 9 bases agree with TRBD1. With 4 bases clipped from V and 4 bases from J, the junction kept 9 bases outside the gene matches. CDR1 KGHDR and CDR2 SFDVKD come from the germline V gene. The CDR3 has 16 amino acids. CDR3 DNA: TGTGCCACCAGTGAGTCCACAGGGGGCCTCTTCTATGGCTACACCTTC. Translation gives CATSESTGGLFYGYTF.

The gene calls are TRBV7-3 and TRBJ2-5, with D possibly being TRBD1 (6 bases). Trimming left V 5 bases short and J 3 bases short, with 16 bases between. The CDR3 consists of 15 residues. CDR1 and CDR2 from the germline V gene are SGHTA and FQGTGA. The CDR3 nucleotides are TGTGCCAGCAGCCCAGGGGCTAGGTCGAAAGAGACCCAGTACTTC. Amino acids: CASSPGARSKETQYF.

V usage is TRBV6-5 and J usage is TRBJ1-4; 7 nucleotides agree with TRBD1. J was trimmed by 7 bases and V by 2 bases; bases with no gene match: 7. The CDR3 contains 15 residues. Germline lookup yields CDR1 MNHEY and CDR2 SVGAGI. This chain's CDR3 is CASSYPLTGSEKLFF. CDR3 DNA sequence: TGTGCCAGCAGTTACCCCTTGACAGGGTCTGAAAAACTGTTTTTT.

This clonotype was seen more than once but under ten times. V usage is TRBV5-1 and J usage is TRBJ1-2; D not certain. The CDR3 contains 15 residues. The V gene lost 7 bases and the J gene lost 0 bases, with 16 bases spanning the gap. Per germline, CDR1 SGHRS and CDR2 YFSETQ. Here the CDR3 reads CASFPEPVANYGYTF. CDR3 DNA sequence: TGCGCCAGCTTTCCAGAACCGGTAGCTAACTATGGCTACACCTTC.

The rearrangement uses TRBV28 and TRBJ1-1, with a tentative D call TRBD1 (6 bases). CDR1 MDHEN and CDR2 SYDVKM come from the germline V gene. V lost 7 bases and J lost 7, with 10 bases in between. This CDR3 spans 11 amino acids. CDR3 sequence reads: CASIKQGEAFF. In DNA form, the CDR3 reads TGTGCCAGCATTAAACAGGGTGAAGCTTTCTTT. Full variable domain (missing parts from reference TRBV28 and TRBJ1-1): DVKVTQSSRYLVKRTGEKVFLECVQDMDHENMFWYRQDPGLGLRLIYFSYDVKMKEKGDIPEGYSVSREKKERFSLILESASTNQTSMYLCASIKQGEAFFGQGTRLTVV.

The chain employs TRBV9 and TRBJ1-6; D uncertain. V dropped 4 bases and J dropped 7 bases, with 9 bases sitting between them. Germline V CDR1 and CDR2: SGDLS, YYNGEE. The CDR3 is 13 residues long. Written as DNA, the CDR3 is TGTGCCAGCAGCCAAGATGGGAATTCACCCCTCCACTTT. Protein product: CASSQDGNSPLHF.

The chain couples TRBV7-3 to TRBJ1-4; D remains ambiguous. Looked up from germline, CDR1 is SGHTA and CDR2 is FQGTGA. The germline V and J ends were trimmed by 0 bases and 6 bases, with 5 bases remaining between them. The CDR3 covers 13 residues. The CDR3 region is CASSLTRDEKLFF. The CDR3 nucleotides are TGTGCCAGCAGCTTAACAAGGGATGAAAAACTGTTTTTT.

To note about this clonotype: This sequence may be a read error, since a much larger clone differs from it by one base. The J gene is TRBJ2-2, the V gene TRBV7-3; 8 positions match TRBD1. Per germline, CDR1 SGHTA and CDR2 FQGTGA. The CDR3 contains 16 residues. The J segment lost 0 bases and the V segment lost 4 bases, leaving 4 bases of the junction unmatched. CDR3 region: CASSSYRGTNTGELFF. In DNA, the CDR3 is TGTGCCAGCAGCTCGTACAGGGGGACGAACACCGGGGAGCTGTTTTTT.

This clonotype was recorded at least ten times. The chain has TRBV18 and TRBJ2-5; no firm D call. CDR3 length: 15 amino acids. Trimming took off 2 bases at V and 5 bases at J, with 15 bases between the two ends. Germline values: CDR1 KGHSH, CDR2 LQKENI. This chain's CDR3 is CASSPNRVFGETQYF. The CDR3 DNA reads as TGTGCCAGCTCACCAAACCGGGTCTTCGGTGAGACCCAGTACTTC.

The table lists this clonotype with a few counts. This sequence joins TRBV7-9 and TRBJ1-1; D is ambiguous. Germline lookup yields CDR1 SEHNR and CDR2 FQNEAQ (reference sequence). There are 13 residues in the CDR3. V lost 4 bases, J lost 0 bases, and 6 bases lay in between. This CDR3 reads CASSSEMNTEAFF. CDR3 nucleotide sequence: TGTGCCAGCAGCTCCGAAATGAACACTGAAGCTTTCTTT.

The chain joins TRBV2 to TRBJ1-1, with unresolved D. V lost 5 bases and J 3 bases, leaving 16 bases between the germline ends. Germline lookup yields CDR1 SNHLY and CDR2 FYNNEI. This CDR3 is built from 15 residues. The CDR3 spells CASSRRRSGDTEAFF. Written as DNA, the CDR3 is TGTGCCAGCAGTAGGAGGCGGTCGGGCGACACTGAAGCTTTCTTT. The variable domain in full, completed from reference TRBV2 and TRBJ1-1, reads EPEVTQTPSHQVTQMGQEVILRCVPISNHLYFYWYRQILGQKVEFLVSFYNNEISEKSEIFDDQFSVERPDGSNFTLKIRSTKLEDSAMYFCASSRRRSGDTEAFFGQGTRLTVV.

The rearrangement uses TRBV12-5 and TRBJ2-2; 8 bases are a match to TRBD1. J was trimmed by 5 bases and V by 5 bases; bases with no gene match: 10. CDR3 length: 16 amino acids. CDR1 is LGHNT, CDR2 FRNRAP, per germline. As DNA, the CDR3 is TGTGCTAGTGGTCTCCGGACAGGGAAGTTTACCGGGGAGCTGTTTTTT. It yields the protein CASGLRTGKFTGELFF.

The chain joins TRBV12-3 or TRBV12-4 to TRBJ2-6; D possibly corresponds to TRBD1 (6 bases). CDR3 length equals 16 residues. Trimming left V 6 bases short and J 0 bases short, with 12 bases between. This chain's CDR3 is CASRPDRFSGANVLTF. The CDR3 DNA reads as TGTGCCAGCAGACCAGACAGGTTCTCTGGGGCCAACGTCCTGACTTTC.

The V and J genes are TRBV5-1 and TRBJ1-2; 8 bases match TRBD1. Losses at the gene ends were 0 bases for V and 4 bases for J; bases not matched to a gene: 2. Per the germline V gene, CDR1 is SGHRS and CDR2 is YFSETQ. CDR3 length: 14 residues. In nucleotides, the CDR3 is TGCGCCAGCAGCTTGGGACAGGGGACCTATGGCTACACCTTC. Its translation: CASSLGQGTYGYTF.

Comments on this clonotype: At one boundary the junction diverges from the germline segment, which might be a read error. The chain recombines TRBV10-3 with TRBJ1-1; 10 bases are shared with TRBD1. The CDR3 sequence is 15 residues long. Looked up from germline, CDR1 is ENHRY and CDR2 is SYGVKD. The CDR3 bases are TGTGCCAGCAGTGCACGGGACAGGGGGAACACTGAAGCTTTCTTT. Protein sequence: CASSARDRGNTEAFF.

The chain carries TRBV9 and TRBJ1-6, with a possible D match to TRBD1 (5 bases). The CDR3 has 14 residues. Between the trimmed V and J ends, which lost 5 bases and 7 bases, there was a span of 13 bases. Per the germline V gene, CDR1 is SGDLS and CDR2 is YYNGEE. Written as DNA, the CDR3 is TGTGCCAGCAGTGCGCGAAGACAGAATTCACCCCTCCACTTT. Translating gives CASSARRQNSPLHF. The full variable domain, with the rest looked up from reference TRBV9 and TRBJ1-6, is DSGVTQTPKHLITATGQRVTLRCSPRSGDLSVYWYQQSLDQGLQFLIQYYNGEERAKGNILERFSAQQFPDLHSELNLSSLELGDSALYFCASSARRQNSPLHFGNGTRLTVT.

The CDR3 region is CASSQDPPGTGDEKLFF. CDR3 bases: TGTGCCAGCAGCCAAGATCCACCCGGGACAGGGGATGAAAAACTGTTTTTT. This rearrangement joins TRBV2 to TRBJ1-4; 10 positions agree with TRBD1. V dropped 6 bases and J dropped 6; count of bases not matched to a gene: 13. Germline loops: CDR1 SNHLY, CDR2 FYNNEI. The CDR3 consists of 17 residues.

This clonotype was detected only a few times. CDR3 nucleotide sequence: TGTGCCACCAGTGAGGGGCCCAGGCGACACTACGAGCAGTACTTC. It yields the protein CATSEGPRRHYEQYF. J is TRBJ2-7 and V is TRBV24-1, with D tentatively TRBD1 (5 bases). The CDR3 length is 15 residues. Germline assignment: CDR1 KGHDR and CDR2 SFDVKD. Trimming shortened V by 4 bases and J by 3 bases, and 15 bases separated the two germline ends.

In this sample, this clonotype turned up once. This sequence joins TRBV9 and TRBJ1-5, with D perhaps matching TRBD1 (5 bases). Trimming took 0 bases from V and 1 from J, leaving 8 bases between them. Germline V CDR1 and CDR2: SGDLS, YYNGEE. The CDR3 sequence is 15 residues long. CDR3 sequence reads: CASSVDQGSNQPQHF. The CDR3 DNA reads TGTGCCAGCAGCGTAGATCAGGGAAGCAATCAGCCCCAGCATTTT.

This sequence joins TRBV7-3 and TRBJ2-7, with 15 bases identical to TRBD2. This CDR3 has 17 residues. Germline V lookup: CDR1 SGHTA, CDR2 FQGTGA. Trimming at V came to 5 bases and at J to 6 bases, leaving 11 bases not matched to a gene. The CDR3 loop reads CASSRLEPGLAGGEQYF. Written as DNA, the CDR3 is TGTGCCAGCAGCCGCCTAGAACCGGGACTAGCGGGAGGCGAGCAGTACTTC.

The chain combines TRBV12-3 or TRBV12-4 with TRBJ2-2, with a possible D match to TRBD2 (5 bases). Trimming removed 6 bases at V and 0 bases at J, with 14 bases between. This CDR3 comprises 16 residues. CDR3 in amino acids: CASSPLDSSNTGELFF. DNA for the CDR3: TGTGCCAGCAGCCCCTTGGACTCCTCGAACACCGGGGAGCTGTTTTTT.

This clonotype was recorded a few times. J is TRBJ2-2 and V is TRBV15; maybe TRBD2 (6 bases). The CDR3 runs 13 residues. Germline CDR1 and CDR2: LNHNV and YYDKDF (reference sequence). V was trimmed by 8 bases and J by 2 bases, leaving 9 bases between them. This chain's CDR3 is CATRGINTGELFF. In nucleotides, the CDR3 is TGTGCCACCCGCGGGATTAACACCGGGGAGCTGTTTTTT.

This clonotype was detected a few times. The chain carries TRBV20-1 and TRBJ1-5; D might be TRBD1 (5 bases). Per the germline V gene, CDR1 is DFQATT and CDR2 is SNEGSKA (reference sequence). Trimming removed 0 bases from V and 0 bases from J, with 12 bases in between. The CDR3 runs 16 residues. The chain's CDR3 is CSARDPRGDSNQPQHF. The CDR3 coding sequence is TGCAGTGCTAGAGATCCTCGAGGGGATAGCAATCAGCCCCAGCATTTT.

The genes are TRBV29-1 and TRBJ1-3, with D perhaps matching TRBD1 (6 bases). Trimming took off 4 bases at V and 2 bases at J, with 12 bases between the two ends. CDR3 length equals 14 residues. Germline CDR1 is SQVTM and CDR2 is ANQGSEA. CDR3 sequence (DNA): TGCAGCGTTGCAGGGGAAGGGCCTGGAAACACCATATATTTT. Its protein product is CSVAGEGPGNTIYF.

This rearrangement joins TRBV29-1 to TRBJ1-2, with 11 bases fitting TRBD1. Germline CDR1 is SQVTM and CDR2 is ANQGSEA. The CDR3 length is 12 residues. Trimming at V came to 8 bases and at J to 3 bases, leaving 2 bases not matched to a gene. This CDR3 is CSRTGGDYGYTF. CDR3 sequence (DNA): TGCAGCCGGACAGGGGGCGACTATGGCTACACCTTC.

This clonotype was detected only a few times. V is TRBV24-1 and J is TRBJ2-6; D gene uncertain. Germline lookup yields CDR1 KGHDR and CDR2 SFDVKD. V shed 5 bases and J shed 0 bases, with 4 bases lying between them. The CDR3 consists of 14 residues. The CDR3 loop reads CATSGNSGANVLTF. CDR3 DNA: TGTGCCACCAGTGGAAACTCTGGGGCCAACGTCCTGACTTTC.

This chain joins TRBV5-1 and TRBJ2-3, with 8 bases identical to TRBD2. The CDR3 length is 15 residues. J was trimmed by 3 bases and V by 2 bases; bases with no gene match: 5. Germline-derived CDR1 and CDR2 are SGHRS and YFSETQ. The CDR3 loop is CASSLAGAGTDTQYF. The CDR3 bases are TGCGCCAGCAGCTTAGCGGGAGCTGGAACAGATACGCAGTATTTT.

This chain links TRBV10-3 with TRBJ2-7, with 11 nucleotides matching TRBD2. This CDR3 has 21 residues. Germline V gene lookup returns CDR1 ENHRY and CDR2 SYGVKD. After removal of 10 bases from V and 0 bases from J, the junction contained 26 bases not matched to a gene. The CDR3 DNA follows: TGTGCCAGTACGGCTGCTCCGGGACAGAGAGTCCTAGCGGGGGGCTCCTACGAGCAGTACTTC. Translated, it gives CASTAAPGQRVLAGGSYEQYF.

A note on this clonotype: One end of the junction fails to match germline, which may point to a read error. CDR3 loop: CASSDGPGATNEKLFF. The CDR3 nucleotides are TGTGCCAGCAGTGATGGGCCAGGGGCAACTAATGAAAAGCTGTTTTTT. The genes are TRBV2 and TRBJ1-4, with D maybe TRBD1 (6 bases). The CDR3 is 16 residues long. The germline CDR1 and CDR2 sequences are SNHLY and FYNNEI.